This paragraph covers one T cell receptor beta chain sequence. Its target antigen remains unknown. Base-call qualities are not available, and no considerably larger clone is one nucleotide away. The record originates from a study of T cell repertoires in cytomegalovirus infection (dated 2019 in TCRdb). As for the study more broadly: Recently identified HLA-C-restricted CMV epitopes, whose presentation resists viral immunomodulation, were targeted by peptide stimulations together with well-studied HLA-B-restricted epitopes. Because public TCR beta signatures pointed to carriage of CMV infection together with the matching HLA type, the HLA type of each donor mattered for the analysis. Broad study findings and their caveats: Carriers of CMV infection plus the relevant HLA type were discriminated by the cumulative frequency of public TCR beta family members in the study cohort and in an independent approximately 360-donor cohort. In the ex vivo response, HLA-C-restricted CMV-specific TCR beta clonotypes were dominant, and in two of eight donors the single most frequent clonotype came from this HLA-C-restricted group.

According to the study, the label for this sample's treatment or condition signals: in vitro stimulation with specific CMV peptide epitopes to enrich CMV-specific T cells. Sequenced on an Illumina HiSeq 1500. TCRdb reprocessing: public reads trimmed at Q25 with fastp, clones called with MiXCR, in-frame beta chains kept. Each entry is one CDR3 protein sequence, shown with its most common DNA and genes. This sample comprises roughly 570,000 distinct CDR3 sequences, roughly 42% of them detected only once. The ten biggest clones cover 48% of the sample. V lost 7 bases and J lost 1 base; the stretch between them is 6 bases long. The germline V gene yields MDHEN for CDR1 and SYDVKM for CDR2. The CDR3, from cysteine to phenylalanine, totals 12 residues. Only the CDR3 part of the read is kept: 36 bases, read in frame from the first base.

Recombination linked TRBV28 to TRBJ2-3, with the D gene not confidently named. This clonotype was sampled from a human donor in good health (CMV status not recorded). Some clones in this sample may be carry-over from other donors' samples. Sample: cultured PBMCs, taken from culture after CMV antigen stimulation. The CDR3 protein sequence reads: CASNPRTDTQYF. The nucleotide sequence is TGTGCCAGCAATCCCCGCACAGATACGCAGTATTTT. With the portions outside the CDR3 filled from the reference TRBV28 and TRBJ2-3 genes, the complete variable region becomes DVKVTQSSRYLVKRTGEKVFLECVQDMDHENMFWYRQDPGLGLRLIYFSYDVKMKEKGDIPEGYSVSREKKERFSLILESASTNQTSMYLCASNPRTDTQYFGPGTRLTVL.